The clone carrying this T cell receptor beta chain was counted ten times or more. Its antigen remains unidentified. The sample comes from a study of T-cell reconstitution after alpha-beta-depleted transplantation in children. Whole-study results and caveats: One year post-transplant, T-cell counts and diversity were largely derived from T cells produced anew. Several hundred expanded graft clones reportedly were the source of alpha-beta T cells about two months after transplant. Surviving recipient T cells and intrathymic progenitors accounted for some patients' high TCRbeta diversity at day 60.

Preparation of the TCRbeta library involved a method that used unique molecular identifiers. TCRdb itself ran the PCR reads through MiXCR, one entry per CDR3 protein. The sample lists roughly 300,000 distinct CDR3 sequences; 11% were seen once. V lost 3 bases, J lost 6 bases, and 12 bases lay in between. The germline gives CDR1 ENHRY, CDR2 SYGVKD. CDR3 length: 15 residues. The sequence was obtained from a male patient between 2 and 10 years old who had a stem cell transplant for chronic granulomatous disease, so the T cells may come from the graft donor. Here the sequenced sample was peripheral blood, taken 180 days after TCRalphabeta/CD19-depleted stem cell transplant. The V gene is TRBV10-3, the J gene TRBJ1-6, with D perhaps matching TRBD1 (6 bases). CDR3 DNA sequence: TGTGCCATCAGTGATTCAGGGGTCGGTAATTCACCCCTCCACTTT. Its translation is CAISDSGVGNSPLHF.